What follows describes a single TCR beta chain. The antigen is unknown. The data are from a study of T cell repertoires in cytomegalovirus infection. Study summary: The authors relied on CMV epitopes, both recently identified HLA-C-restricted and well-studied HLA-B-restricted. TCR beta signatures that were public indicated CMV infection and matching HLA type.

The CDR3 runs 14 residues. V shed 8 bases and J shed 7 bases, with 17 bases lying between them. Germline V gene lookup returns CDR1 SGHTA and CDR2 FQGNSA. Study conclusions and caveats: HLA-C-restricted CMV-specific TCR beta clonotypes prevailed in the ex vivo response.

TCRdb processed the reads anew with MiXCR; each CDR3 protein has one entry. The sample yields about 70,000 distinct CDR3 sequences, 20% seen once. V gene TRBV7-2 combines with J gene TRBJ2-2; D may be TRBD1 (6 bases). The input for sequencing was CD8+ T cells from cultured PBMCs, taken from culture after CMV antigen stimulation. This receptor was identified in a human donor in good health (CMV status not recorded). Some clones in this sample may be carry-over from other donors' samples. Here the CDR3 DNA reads TGTGCCAGCCCACCGCCCTCCAGGGGCGGGGAGCTGTTTTTT. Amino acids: CASPPPSRGGELFF.